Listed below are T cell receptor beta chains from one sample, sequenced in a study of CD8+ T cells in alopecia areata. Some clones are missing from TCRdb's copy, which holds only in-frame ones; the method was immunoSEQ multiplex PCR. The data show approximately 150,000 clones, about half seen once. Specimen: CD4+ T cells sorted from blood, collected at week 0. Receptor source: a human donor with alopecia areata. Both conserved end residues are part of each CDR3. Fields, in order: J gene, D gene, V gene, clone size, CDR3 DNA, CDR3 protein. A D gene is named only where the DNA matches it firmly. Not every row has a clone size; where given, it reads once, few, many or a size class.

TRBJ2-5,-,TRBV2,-,TGTGCCAGCAAGAAAGGGGGAACCTCGGAGACCCAGTACTTC,CASKKGGTSETQYF
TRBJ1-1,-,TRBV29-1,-,TGCAGCGCGGCGCTGGGGGACACTGAAGCTTTCTTT,CSAALGDTEAFF
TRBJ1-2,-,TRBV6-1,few,TGTGCCAGCAGTCCCGGAGACTCACGCCGGGGCTACACCTTC,CASSPGDSRRGYTF
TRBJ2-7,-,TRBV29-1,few,TGCAGCGTTCTACGGGCGGGTAGCGTCTCCTACGAGCAGTACTTC,CSVLRAGSVSYEQYF
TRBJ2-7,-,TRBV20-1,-,TGCAGTGCTAGCGGACAGACCGAGCAGTACTTC,CSASGQTEQYF
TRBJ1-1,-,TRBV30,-,TGTGCCTGGAATAATCGGGGGAACACTGAAGCTTTCTTT,CAWNNRGNTEAFF
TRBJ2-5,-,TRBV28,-,TGTGCCAGCAGTTTCACAGGGCTGGGTGAGACCCAGTACTTC,CASSFTGLGETQYF
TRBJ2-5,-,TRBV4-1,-,TGCGCCAGCAGCCAAGACGGGGGAGAAGAGACCCAGTACTTC,CASSQDGGEETQYF
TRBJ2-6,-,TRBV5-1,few,TGCGCCAGCAGCTGGAACCAGGGGTTTGGGGCCAACGTCCTGACTTTC,CASSWNQGFGANVLTF
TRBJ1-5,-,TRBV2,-,TGTGCCAGCAGTGAAAGGTCAGGGACTCAGCCCCAGCATTTT,CASSERSGTQPQHF
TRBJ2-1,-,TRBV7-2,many,TGTGCCAGCAGCTTACATGGGGTCCAGGGCCTCTACAATGAGCAGTTCTTC,CASSLHGVQGLYNEQFF
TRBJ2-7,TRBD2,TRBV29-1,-,TGCAGCGCCGGCCCGGGACTAGCGGGAGGAGAGCAGTACTTC,CSAGPGLAGGEQYF
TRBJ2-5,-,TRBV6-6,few,TGTGCCAGCAGCTCCCGGACAGTACGTGGGACCCAGTACTTC,CASSSRTVRGTQYF
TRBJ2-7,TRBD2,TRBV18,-,TGTGCCAGCTCACTAGCGGGAGGGCCCAACGAGCAGTACTTC,CASSLAGGPNEQYF
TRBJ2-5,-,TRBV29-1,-,TGCAGCGTGCGGGGTAGCGGCTCCATGGAGACCCAGTACTTC,CSVRGSGSMETQYF
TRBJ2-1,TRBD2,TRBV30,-,TGTGCCTGGAGTCCCGGCGGGAGCTATGACAATGAGCAGTTCTTC,CAWSPGGSYDNEQFF
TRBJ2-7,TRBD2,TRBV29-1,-,TGCAGCGCCCGGGTTGGGACTAGCGTTTCCTACGAGCAGTACTTC,CSARVGTSVSYEQYF
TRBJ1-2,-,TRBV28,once,TGTGCCAGCAGTTTAGGACAGCTTGGCTACACCTTC,CASSLGQLGYTF
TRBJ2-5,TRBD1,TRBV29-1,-,TGCAGCGTTCGATTTCAGGGGGCTGAGGTGACCCAGTACTTC,CSVRFQGAEVTQYF
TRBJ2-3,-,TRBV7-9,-,TGTGCCAGCAGTCAACTGGGGCCTCGCGCGGATACGCAGTATTTT,CASSQLGPRADTQYF
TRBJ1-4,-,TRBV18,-,TGTGCCAGCTCACCACCGGGTAGAAATGAAAAACTGTTTTTT,CASSPPGRNEKLFF
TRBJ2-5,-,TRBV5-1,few,TGCGCCAGCAGCCTAAAAACTAGTGACGAGACCCAGTACTTC,CASSLKTSDETQYF
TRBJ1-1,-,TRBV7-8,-,TGTGCCAGCAGCCCCCAGGAGTACACTGAAGCTTTCTTT,CASSPQEYTEAFF
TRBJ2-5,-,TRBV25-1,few,TGTGCCAGCAGTCTGGAGGGGAATAGGGAGACCCAGTACTTC,CASSLEGNRETQYF
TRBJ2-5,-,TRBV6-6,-,TGTGCCAGCAGTTCGGGGAGTAAGCAAGGGACCCAGTACTTC,CASSSGSKQGTQYF
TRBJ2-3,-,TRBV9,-,TGTGCCAGCAGCGTAGCCGATACGCAGTATTTT,CASSVADTQYF
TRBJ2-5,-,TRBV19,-,TGTGCCAGTAGCACAGAGGAGCGAGAGACCCAGTACTTC,CASSTEERETQYF
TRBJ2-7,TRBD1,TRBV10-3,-,TGTGCCATCAGTGTGACAGGGAGAAACTACGAGCAGTACTTC,CAISVTGRNYEQYF